The 2 T cell receptor beta chains listed next were all sequenced from one sample in a study of T-cell memory formation after mild COVID-19. TCRdb processed the 5' RACE reads anew with MiXCR; each CDR3 protein has one entry. The data show around 450,000 distinct CDR3 sequences, about 20% seen once. Sequenced material: PBMCs or a T cell subset sorted from them (not recorded which). These TCRs come from an adult woman who had mild COVID-19 (a few samples of this study predate the infection). Cell type and time point are not known.

The chain is built from TRBV5-6 and TRBJ2-3; 9 positions agree with TRBD1. CDR3 length: 15 residues. CDR1 SGHDT and CDR2 YYEEEE come from the germline V gene. With 3 bases clipped from V and 3 bases from J, the junction kept 5 bases outside the gene matches. In DNA form, the CDR3 reads TGTGCCAGCAGCTGGGACAGGGTGGTGACAGATACGCAGTATTTT. It codes for CASSWDRVVTDTQYF.

This clonotype occurred a few times. The V call is TRBV20-1, the J call TRBJ2-1; no clear D gene. The CDR3 runs 14 residues. V lost 1 base and J 5 bases, leaving 12 bases between the germline ends. The germline V gene has CDR1 DFQATT and CDR2 SNEGSKA (reference sequence). CDR3 nucleotides: TGCAGTGCTAGAGTTGAGGCCCAGGACAATGAGCAGTTCTTC. This encodes CSARVEAQDNEQFF.